Listed below are T cell receptor beta chains from one sample, sequenced in a study of cytomegalovirus exposure and HLA in healthy donors. Method: immunoSEQ multiplex PCR; TCRdb's copy keeps in-frame clones and lacks some. Among tens of thousands of clones, around 70% were seen once, and the ten largest hold roughly 9.8%. Sequencing was done on a sample of PBMCs. The receptors originated from a woman aged 50 to 60 in good health and CMV-seropositive. Both conserved end residues are part of each CDR3. A D gene is named only where the DNA matches it firmly. Size values are once, few and many counts, or a class for expanded clones, and some rows have none.

V gene,clone size,D gene,J gene,CDR3 DNA,CDR3 protein
TRBV13,-,-,TRBJ1-5,TGTGCCAGCAGTTACCAGGGTGAAGGCAATCAGCCCCAGCATTTT,CASSYQGEGNQPQHF
TRBV4-3,-,TRBD1,TRBJ2-5,TGCGCCAGCAGCCAAGATTTTAGTACAGGGGGCTTGGCCACCCAGTACTTC,CASSQDFSTGGLATQYF
TRBV7-3,-,-,TRBJ2-1,TGTGCCAGCAGCCCCTCAGGGCAGGTTGGTGAGCAGTTCTTC,CASSPSGQVGEQFF
TRBV5-6,few,-,TRBJ2-1,TGTGCCAGCAGCTTCATACACCCGCCGACTAGGGGGCTTCGACATGAGCAGTTCTTC,CASSFIHPPTRGLRHEQFF
TRBV5-5,few,TRBD2,TRBJ2-2,TGTGCCAGTATCAGCGGGGGGCCGAACACCGGGGAGCTGTTTTTT,CASISGGPNTGELFF
TRBV2,-,TRBD2,TRBJ2-3,TGTGCCAGCAGCTCACCGGGACTAGCGGGGGGTGATACGCAGTATTTT,CASSSPGLAGGDTQYF
TRBV11-3,once,-,TRBJ2-5,TGTGCCAGCAGCTTAGGCTCCCGGGGTAGTGGTACCCCAGAGACCCAGTACTTC,CASSLGSRGSGTPETQYF
TRBV7-9,-,-,TRBJ2-2,TGTGCCAGGCCTTCCCCCGGGGACACCGGGGAGCTGTTTTTT,CARPSPGDTGELFF
TRBV5-6,-,-,TRBJ2-2,TGTGCCAGCAGCTTGGTTTACGGGGGGCACTCCGGGGAGCTGTTTTTT,CASSLVYGGHSGELFF
TRBV6-6,-,-,TRBJ2-7,TGTGCCAGCAGTTACTCATACGGCTACGAGCAGTACTTC,CASSYSYGYEQYF
TRBV18,-,-,TRBJ2-2,TGTGCCAGCTCACCACCGACAAACACCGGGGAGCTGTTTTTT,CASSPPTNTGELFF
TRBV29-1,-,TRBD1,TRBJ1-2,TGCAGCGTTGATGACAGGGGCCTGCTTTATGGCTACACCTTC,CSVDDRGLLYGYTF
TRBV28,-,TRBD2,TRBJ2-5,TGTGCCAGCAGTCTCACTACTAGCGGGAGGCGGGCCCAAGAGACCCAGTACTTC,CASSLTTSGRRAQETQYF
TRBV27,-,TRBD1,TRBJ1-1,TGTGCCAGCAGTAAGACAGGGGGCAGGAACACTGAAGCTTTCTTT,CASSKTGGRNTEAFF
TRBV5-6,-,-,TRBJ2-7,TGTGCCAGCAGTCCGGGGGGCCACTACGAGCAGTACTTC,CASSPGGHYEQYF
TRBV5-6,-,TRBD1,TRBJ2-5,TGTGCCAGCACTAGACAGGGGAGAGAGACCCAGTACTTC,CASTRQGRETQYF
TRBV11-2,once,TRBD2,TRBJ2-7,TGTGCCAGCAGCTTAGGGGTGACTAGCGACTACGAGCAGTACTTC,CASSLGVTSDYEQYF
TRBV28,-,-,TRBJ2-5,TGTGCCACCCTAGGGACCCAGTACTTC,CATLGTQYF
TRBV6-5,-,TRBD1,TRBJ1-2,TGTGCCAGCAGTGCCACAGGGGATAACTATGGCTACACCTTC,CASSATGDNYGYTF
TRBV2,-,-,TRBJ1-5,TGTGCCAGCAGGCCTAGCGGAGGTGCTCGGGAGCCCCAGCATTTT,CASRPSGGAREPQHF
TRBV6-6,-,-,TRBJ2-2,TGTGCCAGCAGGGATACAGGTTACACCGGGGAGCTGTTTTTT,CASRDTGYTGELFF
TRBV6-5,-,TRBD1,TRBJ1-4,TGTGCCAGCAGTTTCCAGGGGGCTTCTAATGAAAAACTGTTTTTT,CASSFQGASNEKLFF
TRBV10-1,-,-,TRBJ2-1,TGCGCCGCAGCCCCCTCTAGTAATCATGAGCAGTTCTTC,CAAAPSSNHEQFF
TRBV6-6,-,-,TRBJ1-2,TGTGCCAGCAGTTACTCGATCCAGGGGAAAGGCTACACCTTC,CASSYSIQGKGYTF
TRBV5-1,-,-,TRBJ2-7,TGCGCCAGCAGCTTGGCGCCCGCGGGGAACTCCTACGAGCAGTACTTC,CASSLAPAGNSYEQYF
TRBV5-4,-,TRBD2,TRBJ2-2,TGTGCCAGCAGCTTAGGCGGGAGCGTCACCGGGGAGCTGTTTTTT,CASSLGGSVTGELFF
TRBV6-6,-,TRBD1,TRBJ1-5,TGTGCCAGCAGCCGGAGGGGACAGGGGGGACAGCCCCAGCATTTT,CASSRRGQGGQPQHF
TRBV5-4,-,-,TRBJ2-2,TGTGCCAGCAGCTTGGCCAACAAGAACGGGGAGCTGTTTTTT,CASSLANKNGELFF
TRBV4-3,-,-,TRBJ2-1,TGCGCCAGCAGCCAAGATGACAGCTTCAACGAGCAGTTCTTC,CASSQDDSFNEQFF
TRBV5-1,-,-,TRBJ2-5,TGCGCCAGCAGCGAGGGTACGGCACCCTCCGGGCGAGAGACCCAGTACTTC,CASSEGTAPSGRETQYF
TRBV18,-,TRBD1,TRBJ2-3,TGTGCCAGCTCACCACAGATGGGACAGGGGGCAGATACGCAGTATTTT,CASSPQMGQGADTQYF
TRBV15,-,-,TRBJ1-1,TGTGCCACCAAAATGGCCTTAAACACTGAAGCTTTCTTT,CATKMALNTEAFF
TRBV28,few,TRBD1,TRBJ2-7,TGTGCCAGCAGTTTACCGGACAGGGACGAGCAGTACTTC,CASSLPDRDEQYF
TRBV11-1,once,TRBD1,TRBJ2-1,TGTGCCAGCAGCTTAGAGGGACAGGGGTACAATGAGCAGTTCTTC,CASSLEGQGYNEQFF
TRBV7-6,-,-,TRBJ2-3,TGTGCCAGCAGCTTAGAAGCGGCGACAGATACGCAGTATTTT,CASSLEAATDTQYF
TRBV6-6,-,TRBD1,TRBJ2-2,TGTGCCAGCAGTTACGCCGTCCAGGGGGCGATCGGGGAGCTGTTTTTT,CASSYAVQGAIGELFF
TRBV19,-,TRBD1,TRBJ2-7,TGTGCCAGTACCCCCACGACAGGGCCCTACGAGCAGTACTTC,CASTPTTGPYEQYF
TRBV7-9,few,-,TRBJ2-7,TGTGCCAGCAGCTCCCCTAGCGCGGGCTACGAGCAGTACTTC,CASSSPSAGYEQYF
TRBV10-3,-,TRBD1,TRBJ2-7,TGTGCCACCGCCCCGGGACAGGGGGCGGGAGAGCAGTACTTC,CATAPGQGAGEQYF
TRBV28,-,TRBD1,TRBJ2-5,TGTGCCAGCAGCCGGCTGATGGACAGGGGGCTTGGAGAGACCCAGTACTTC,CASSRLMDRGLGETQYF
TRBV7-2,-,TRBD2,TRBJ2-1,TGTGCCAGCAGTGCGGGGGGGGCGGGAGAGAATAATGAGCAGTTCTTC,CASSAGGAGENNEQFF